This T cell receptor beta chain stems from a study of blood T cell repertoires in COVID-19. The wider study: The United States, Italy and Spain provided the acute and convalescent COVID-19 samples.

The V gene end was trimmed by 0 bases and the J gene end by 6 bases; junction bases not matched to a gene: 16. Germline lookup yields CDR1 SGHRS and CDR2 YFSETQ. The CDR3 extends over 20 amino acids. Original processing methods: Quantification of nucleated cells was approximated via reference gene primer amplification. TCRdb's table, derived via immunoSEQ multiplex PCR, lists solely in-frame clones and lacks some. Clonal size and the V and J genes are those of that table, whereas D and trimming came from the DNA. In the table there are a few hundred thousand clones, approximately 91% of which are singletons.

The clonotype originates from a man aged 45-60 years with acute or convalescent COVID-19. Sample: peripheral blood. J is TRBJ1-5 and V is TRBV5-1, with TRBD1 matching over 12 bases. The CDR3 region is CASSLGPTSPGQGAGQPQHF. The CDR3 DNA sequence: TGCGCCAGCAGCTTGGGGCCTACATCCCCGGGACAGGGGGCCGGTCAGCCCCAGCATTTT.